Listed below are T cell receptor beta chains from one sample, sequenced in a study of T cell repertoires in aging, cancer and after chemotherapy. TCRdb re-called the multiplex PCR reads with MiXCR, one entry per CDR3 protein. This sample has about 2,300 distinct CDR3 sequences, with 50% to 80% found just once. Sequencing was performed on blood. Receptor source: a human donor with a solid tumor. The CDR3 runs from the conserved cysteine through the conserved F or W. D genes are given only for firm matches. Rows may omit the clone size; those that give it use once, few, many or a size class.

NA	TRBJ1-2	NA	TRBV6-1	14	CASSEGILNYGYTF	TGTGCCAGCAGTGAAGGGATCCTTAACTATGGCTACACCTTC
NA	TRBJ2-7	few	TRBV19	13	CASSITQGYEQYF	TGTGCCAGTAGTATCACTCAGGGGTACGAGCAGTACTTC
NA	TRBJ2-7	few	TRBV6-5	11	CASSRGYEQYF	TGTGCCAGCAGTAGAGGGTACGAGCAGTACTTC
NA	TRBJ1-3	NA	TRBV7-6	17	CASSLFNRPSSGNTIYF	TGTGCCAGCAGCTTATTTAACAGGCCGAGCTCTGGAAACACCATATATTTT
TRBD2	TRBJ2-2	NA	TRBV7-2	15	CASSPLTSGTGELFF	TGTGCCAGCAGCCCCCTGACTAGCGGCACCGGGGAGCTGTTTTTT
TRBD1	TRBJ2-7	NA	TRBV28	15	CASSSPGQGASEQYF	TGTGCCAGCAGTTCACCGGGACAGGGGGCGAGTGAGCAGTACTTC
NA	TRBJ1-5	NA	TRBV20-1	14	CSARVGGFNQPQHF	TGCAGTGCTAGAGTCGGCGGCTTCAATCAGCCCCAGCATTTT
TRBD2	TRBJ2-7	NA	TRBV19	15	CASSTLAGVGYEQYF	TGTGCCAGTAGTACACTAGCGGGAGTGGGCTACGAGCAGTACTTC
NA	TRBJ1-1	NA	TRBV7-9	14	CASSHSGMNTEAFF	TGTGCCAGCAGCCACTCGGGAATGAACACTGAAGCTTTCTTT
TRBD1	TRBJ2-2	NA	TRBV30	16	CAWSKGTGYNTGELFF	TGTGCCTGGAGCAAGGGGACAGGGTATAACACCGGGGAGCTGTTTTTT
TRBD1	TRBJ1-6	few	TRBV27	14	CASSQVQGGSPLHF	TGTGCCAGCAGTCAGGTCCAGGGGGGTTCACCCCTCCACTTT
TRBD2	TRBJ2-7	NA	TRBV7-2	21	CASSLYPPTSGRAWYSYEQYF	TGTGCCAGCAGTTTATACCCCCCCACTAGCGGGAGGGCCTGGTATTCCTACGAGCAGTACTTC
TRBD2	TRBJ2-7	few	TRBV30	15	CAWTSRAGGLYEQYF	TGTGCCTGGACCTCCCGGGCGGGAGGACTCTACGAGCAGTACTTC
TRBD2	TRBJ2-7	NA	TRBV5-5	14	CASKVSGSSYEQYF	TGTGCCAGCAAAGTTAGCGGGAGCTCCTACGAGCAGTACTTC
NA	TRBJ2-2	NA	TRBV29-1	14	CSAESKRSTGELFF	TGCAGCGCCGAAAGTAAGCGATCAACCGGGGAGCTGTTTTTT
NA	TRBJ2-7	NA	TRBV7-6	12	CASSSNPHEQYF	TGTGCCAGCAGTTCCAACCCCCACGAGCAGTACTTC
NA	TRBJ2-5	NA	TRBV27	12	CASSSSRETQYF	TGTGCCAGCAGTTCCTCCCGGGAGACCCAGTACTTC
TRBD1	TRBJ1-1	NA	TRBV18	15	CASSPLPGQGTEAFF	TGTGCCAGCTCACCATTACCGGGACAGGGGACTGAAGCTTTCTTT
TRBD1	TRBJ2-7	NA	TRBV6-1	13	CAIGTESSYEQYF	TGTGCCATTGGGACAGAGAGCTCCTACGAGCAGTACTTC
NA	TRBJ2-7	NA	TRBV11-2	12	CASTPASYEQYF	TGTGCCAGCACACCAGCCTCCTACGAGCAGTACTTC
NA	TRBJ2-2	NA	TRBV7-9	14	CASSPGVGTGELFF	TGTGCCAGCAGCCCGGGAGTGGGCACCGGGGAGCTGTTTTTT
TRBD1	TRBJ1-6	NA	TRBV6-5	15	CASRKDRTYNSPLHF	TGTGCCAGCAGAAAGGACAGGACGTATAATTCACCCCTCCACTTT
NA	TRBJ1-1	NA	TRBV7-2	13	CASSSDAPLKAFF	TGTGCCAGCAGCTCCGATGCCCCCTTGAAAGCTTTCTTT
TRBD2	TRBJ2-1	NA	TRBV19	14	CASSIASGDWEQFF	TGTGCCAGTAGTATCGCTAGCGGGGACTGGGAGCAGTTCTTC
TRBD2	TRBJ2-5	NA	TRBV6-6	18	CASSYSLGLAGVQETQYF	TGTGCCAGCAGTTACTCATTAGGACTAGCGGGGGTCCAAGAGACCCAGTACTTC
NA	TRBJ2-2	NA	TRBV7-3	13	CASSSMNTGELFF	TGTGCCAGCAGCTCAATGAACACCGGGGAGCTGTTTTTT
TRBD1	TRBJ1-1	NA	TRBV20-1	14	CSARGDRGGTEAFF	TGCAGTGCTAGGGGGGACAGGGGCGGTACTGAAGCTTTCTTT
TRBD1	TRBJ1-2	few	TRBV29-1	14	CSVEDRGTGNGYTF	TGCAGCGTTGAAGATCGGGGGACAGGGAATGGCTACACCTTC
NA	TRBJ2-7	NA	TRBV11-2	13	CASSLLVAGEQYF	TGTGCCAGCAGCTTACTGGTGGCGGGCGAGCAGTACTTC
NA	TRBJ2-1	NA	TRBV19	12	CASSTGSATQFF	TGTGCCAGTAGTACCGGAAGTGCCACCCAGTTCTTC
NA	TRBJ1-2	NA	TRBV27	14	CASSPLQANYGYTF	TGTGCCAGCAGCCCCCTACAGGCTAACTATGGCTACACCTTC
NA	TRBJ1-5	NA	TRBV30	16	CAWSVAWWGSNQPQHF	TGTGCCTGGAGTGTGGCTTGGTGGGGCAGCAATCAGCCCCAGCATTTT
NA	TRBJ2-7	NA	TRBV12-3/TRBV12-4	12	CASSLGAYEQYF	TGTGCCAGCAGTTTAGGGGCCTACGAGCAGTACTTC
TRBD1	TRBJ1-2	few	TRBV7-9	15	CASSLVGDRDYGYTF	TGTGCCAGCAGCTTAGTCGGCGACAGGGACTATGGCTACACCTTC
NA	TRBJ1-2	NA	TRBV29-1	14	CSVDLSSANYGYTF	TGCAGCGTTGATTTGTCTTCAGCTAACTATGGCTACACCTTC
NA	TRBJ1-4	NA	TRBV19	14	CASSMTGRREKLFF	TGTGCCAGTAGTATGACAGGACGTCGGGAAAAACTGTTTTTT
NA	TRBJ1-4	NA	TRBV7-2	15	CASSINRGEGEKLFF	TGTGCCAGCAGCATCAACCGGGGAGAAGGGGAAAAACTGTTTTTT
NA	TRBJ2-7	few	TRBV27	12	CASFSSSYEQYF	TGTGCCAGTTTTAGCAGCTCCTACGAGCAGTACTTC
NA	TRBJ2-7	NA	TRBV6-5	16	CASSYSWGRGSGEQYF	TGTGCCAGCAGTTACTCTTGGGGCAGGGGTTCGGGCGAGCAGTACTTC
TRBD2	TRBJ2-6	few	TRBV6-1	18	CASSHGTSGSSGANVLTF	TGTGCCAGCAGCCACGGGACTAGCGGGAGCTCTGGGGCCAACGTCCTGACTTTC
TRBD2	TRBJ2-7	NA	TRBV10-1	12	CASSHNGREQYF	TGCGCCAGCAGTCACAACGGGAGGGAGCAGTACTTC
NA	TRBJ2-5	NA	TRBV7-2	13	CASSLDGLETQYF	TGTGCCAGCAGCTTAGATGGGTTGGAGACCCAGTACTTC